Presented here are 29 T cell receptor beta chains from one specimen sequenced in a study of OX40 agonist ivuxolimab in advanced cancers. Data came from immunoSEQ multiplex PCR; TCRdb stores just in-frame clones and leaves some out. The repertoire has about 89,000 clones, approximately 90% of them found once; the top ten carry less than 0.75%. This specimen consisted of CD4+ or CD8+ T cells sorted from blood, obtained in a trial of the OX40 agonist ivuxolimab. These receptors were taken from an adult with an advanced solid tumor such as melanoma, head and neck, liver or kidney cancer.

The chain employs TRBV10-3 and TRBJ1-4; perhaps TRBD1 as D (5 bases). Germline V gene data show CDR1 as ENHRY and CDR2 as SYGVKD. The CDR3 has 13 amino acids. Deletions cut 8 bases from V and 8 bases from J, with 15 bases between. The DNA of the CDR3 is TGTGCCATCCAGGACGGGGCAGACGAAAAACTGTTTTTT. Translation gives CAIQDGADEKLFF.

This clone occurred a few times. The V and J genes are TRBV28 and TRBJ1-2; D is ambiguous. The length of the CDR3 is 13 residues. Germline CDR1 MDHEN, CDR2 SYDVKM. V dropped 4 bases and J dropped 3 bases, with 9 bases sitting between them. CDR3 loop: CASSSQTDYGYTF. As DNA, the CDR3 is TGTGCCAGCAGTTCCCAGACTGACTATGGCTACACCTTC.

The chain couples TRBV10-3 to TRBJ2-7, with D perhaps matching TRBD2 (6 bases). The CDR3 contains 15 residues. CDR1 and CDR2 (germline): ENHRY, SYGVKD. The V gene lost 0 bases and the J gene lost 5 bases, with 14 bases spanning the gap. CDR3 loop: CAISESGGSGHEQYF. DNA for the CDR3: TGTGCCATCAGTGAGTCTGGGGGGAGTGGGCACGAGCAGTACTTC.

The genes are TRBV27 and TRBJ1-1; D uncertain. This CDR3 has 13 residues. Germline V gives CDR1 MNHEY, CDR2 SMNVEV (reference sequence). V shed 2 bases and J shed 1 base, with 5 bases lying between them. CDR3 sequence: CASSLLENTEAFF. The CDR3 DNA follows: TGTGCCAGCAGTTTACTGGAGAACACTGAAGCTTTCTTT.

V gene TRBV30 combines with J gene TRBJ2-3; 7 nucleotides agree with TRBD2. There are 11 residues in the CDR3. Germline CDR1 GTSNPN, CDR2 SVGIG (reference sequence). Germline trimming cut 5 bases from V and 6 bases from J; bases unmatched to any gene: 2. The chain's CDR3 is CAWGEGDTQYF. CDR3 DNA sequence: TGTGCCTGGGGGGAGGGCGATACGCAGTATTTT. The full variable domain, with the rest looked up from reference TRBV30 and TRBJ2-3, is SQTIHQWPATLVQPVGSPLSLECTVEGTSNPNLYWYRQAAGRGLQLLFYSVGIGQISSEVPQNLSASRPQDRQFILSSKKLLLSDSGFYLCAWGEGDTQYFGPGTRLTVL.

The chain uses TRBV25-1 and TRBJ2-1; no firm D call. V lost 3 bases, J lost 0 bases, and 9 bases lay in between. There are 15 residues in the CDR3. From germline, CDR1 is MGHDK and CDR2 SYGVNS. This chain's CDR3 is CASSEGIPSYNEQFF. CDR3 DNA: TGTGCCAGCAGTGAGGGCATCCCCTCCTACAATGAGCAGTTCTTC.

The chain recombines TRBV27 with TRBJ2-3, with a possible D match to TRBD1 (5 bases). CDR3 size: 13 residues. Trimming cost V 6 bases and J 4 bases, with 11 bases left between them. Germline V gene data show CDR1 as MNHEY and CDR2 as SMNVEV (reference sequence). The CDR3 nucleotides are TGTGCCAGCAGAAGTCAGGGCTCAGATACGCAGTATTTT. This codes for CASRSQGSDTQYF.

The chain joins TRBV29-1 to TRBJ1-4; TRBD1 might be the D (5 bases). The CDR3 contains 15 residues. The germline CDR1 and CDR2 sequences are SQVTM and ANQGSEA. V was clipped by 3 bases and J by 7 bases, with 18 bases between them. The DNA for the CDR3 is TGCAGCGTTGACGGGCAGGGCAGCGGAGGTGAAAAACTGTTTTTT. Its translation is CSVDGQGSGGEKLFF.

V and J are TRBV18 and TRBJ2-1; 11 bases are shared with TRBD2. Germline loops: CDR1 KGHSH, CDR2 LQKENI. The V segment lost 3 bases and the J segment 0 bases; nucleotides outside the gene matches: 7. The CDR3 loop spans 18 amino acids. The CDR3 reads CASSPGTSGPGSYNEQFF. The DNA for the CDR3 is TGTGCCAGCTCACCCGGGACTAGCGGTCCGGGCTCCTACAATGAGCAGTTCTTC.

The chain uses TRBV4-3 and TRBJ1-2; D is possibly TRBD1 (6 bases). CDR3 length: 17 residues. V was clipped by 1 base and J by 2 bases, with 17 bases between them. Germline CDR1 LGHNA, CDR2 YSLEER. CDR3 in amino acids: CASSQASGQILNYGYTF. The CDR3 DNA follows: TGCGCCAGCAGCCAAGCGTCAGGACAGATTTTAAACTATGGCTACACCTTC.

The J gene is TRBJ2-2, the V gene TRBV9; D possibly corresponds to TRBD2 (5 bases). CDR1 SGDLS and CDR2 YYNGEE come from the germline V gene. CDR3 length equals 16 residues. Deletions cut 1 base from V and 0 bases from J, with 10 bases between. CDR3 loop: CASSVSSGANTGELFF. CDR3 bases: TGTGCCAGCAGCGTATCGAGCGGAGCGAACACCGGGGAGCTGTTTTTT.

This sequence joins TRBV9 and TRBJ2-5; 10 nucleotides match TRBD1. J lost 5 bases, V lost 3 bases, and 13 bases had no gene match. The CDR3 has 17 residues. The germline CDR1 and CDR2 sequences are SGDLS and YYNGEE. CDR3 DNA: TGTGCCAGCAGCGGAACTTCCGGGACAGGGGTGACGGAGACCCAGTACTTC. It encodes CASSGTSGTGVTETQYF.

V gene TRBV2 combines with J gene TRBJ2-7; D may be TRBD1 (5 bases). V gave up 6 bases and J gave up 3 bases, with 21 bases separating them. The CDR3 is 16 amino acids. CDR1 and CDR2 (germline): SNHLY, FYNNEI. This CDR3 reads CASRGPGEARRYEQYF. Here the CDR3 DNA reads TGTGCCAGCAGGGGGCCCGGAGAGGCCAGACGCTACGAGCAGTACTTC.

The chain recombines TRBV11-3 with TRBJ2-7; D perhaps matches TRBD2 (6 bases). The CDR3 contains 15 residues. Deletions cut 5 bases from V and 0 bases from J, with 14 bases between. Germline CDR1 reads SGHNT; CDR2 reads YENEEA. The CDR3 DNA is TGTGCCAGCAGCCCCGGAGGGGACCTCTCCTACGAGCAGTACTTC. Translated, it gives CASSPGGDLSYEQYF.

The J gene is TRBJ2-1, the V gene TRBV4-3; the match to TRBD2 covers 9 bases. The CDR3 totals 15 residues. J gave up 8 bases and V 0 bases, and 5 bases lay outside the gene matches. CDR1 is LGHNA and CDR2 is YSLEER in the germline V gene. CDR3 protein: CASSQDISGSYEQFF. Written as DNA, the CDR3 is TGCGCCAGCAGCCAAGATATTAGCGGGAGTTATGAGCAGTTCTTC.

The CDR3 loop reads CASSFGTANEKLFF. Written as DNA, the CDR3 is TGCGCCAGCAGCTTCGGGACAGCAAATGAAAAACTGTTTTTT. The genes are TRBV5-1 and TRBJ1-4; 7 bases line up with TRBD1. The CDR3 contains 14 residues. V lost 2 bases, J lost 5 bases, and 3 bases stayed unmatched. Per the germline V gene, CDR1 is SGHRS and CDR2 is YFSETQ.

The chain carries TRBV4-3 and TRBJ1-2, with a possible D match to TRBD1 (5 bases). V was clipped by 0 bases and J by 4 bases, with 9 bases between them. The CDR3 loop spans 14 amino acids. Germline V CDR1 and CDR2: LGHNA, YSLEER. CDR3 protein: CASSQDQGSYGYTF. In DNA, the CDR3 is TGCGCCAGCAGCCAAGATCAGGGTTCCTATGGCTACACCTTC.

The rearrangement joins TRBV5-4 to TRBJ1-4; 9 positions agree with TRBD1. Germline CDR1 and CDR2: SGHNT and YYREEE (reference sequence). This CDR3 is built from 13 residues. V lost 4 bases to trimming and J lost 8 bases; unmatched junction nucleotides: 3. The DNA of the CDR3 is TGTGCCAGCAGCCGGGACAGGGACGAAAAACTGTTTTTT. Protein sequence: CASSRDRDEKLFF.

This sequence joins TRBV28 and TRBJ1-2, with D unresolved. The CDR3 is 15 amino acids. Germline V gene sequence: CDR1 MDHEN, CDR2 SYDVKM. Trimming took off 5 bases at V and 4 bases at J, with 17 bases between the two ends. CDR3: CASSPNPDGRYGYTF. Written as DNA, the CDR3 is TGTGCCAGCAGTCCCAACCCTGACGGCCGCTATGGCTACACCTTC.

V is TRBV7-8 and J is TRBJ2-7, with D perhaps TRBD1 or TRBD2 (6 bases each). Trimming stripped 0 bases from V and 2 bases from J, with 11 bases between. The CDR3 covers 15 residues. The germline gives CDR1 SGHVS, CDR2 FQNEAQ. The CDR3 nucleotides are TGTGCCAGCAGCTTAGCCCCGGGGGCCCCCTACGAGCAGTACTTC. The encoded protein is CASSLAPGAPYEQYF. Full variable domain (remainder filled in from reference TRBV7-8 and TRBJ2-7): GAGVSQSPRYKVAKRGQDVALRCDPISGHVSLFWYQQALGQGPEFLTYFQNEAQLDKSGLPSDRFFAERPEGSVSTLKIQRTQQEDSAVYLCASSLAPGAPYEQYFGPGTRLTVT.

The CDR3 spells CASSLRSATYEQYF. DNA for the CDR3: TGTGCCAGCAGCTTAAGGAGCGCGACCTACGAGCAGTACTTC. The chain carries TRBV11-3 and TRBJ2-7, with D unresolved. V lost 2 bases, J lost 2 bases, and 10 bases lay in between. The CDR3 loop spans 14 amino acids. The germline gives CDR1 SGHNT, CDR2 YENEEA.

The chain recombines TRBV6-5 with TRBJ2-5; D gene uncertain. Germline V lookup: CDR1 MNHEY, CDR2 SVGAGI. Trimming removed 0 bases at V and 4 bases at J, with 9 bases between. The CDR3 loop spans 14 amino acids. DNA of the CDR3: TGTGCCAGCAGTTACTCGAGTCTGGGAGAGACCCAGTACTTC. Its translation is CASSYSSLGETQYF.

The chain is built from TRBV5-4 and TRBJ2-1; D gene uncertain. Germline-derived CDR1 and CDR2 are SGHNT and YYREEE (reference sequence). V was pared by 4 bases and J by 9 bases, with 17 bases between. There are 14 residues in the CDR3. The CDR3 nucleotides read TGTGCCAGCAGCCTCCCGATTGGGTCGGGTGAGCAGTTCTTC. Amino acid sequence: CASSLPIGSGEQFF.

The chain joins TRBV5-1 to TRBJ1-6; maybe TRBD1 (5 bases). Per germline, CDR1 SGHRS and CDR2 YFSETQ. V was pared by 5 bases and J by 0 bases, with 15 bases between. This CDR3 is 17 amino acids long. The CDR3 nucleotides read TGCGCCAGCAGAAGGGATCCAGACAGCTCCTATAATTCACCCCTCCACTTT. The encoded protein is CASRRDPDSSYNSPLHF.

This chain connects TRBV4-1 to TRBJ2-1, with 7 positions matching TRBD2. Germline V gene lookup returns CDR1 MGHRA and CDR2 YSYEKL. This CDR3 has 16 residues. V was pared by 4 bases and J by 3 bases, with 9 bases of the junction left unmatched. As DNA, the CDR3 is TGCGCCAGCAGCCGTAGCCGGGCGGGGGACTACAATGAGCAGTTCTTC. As protein: CASSRSRAGDYNEQFF.

V gene TRBV28 combines with J gene TRBJ1-5; weak D call: TRBD1 (6 bases). The CDR3 consists of 15 residues. Trimming removed 7 bases at V and 4 bases at J, with 17 bases between. Germline CDR1 reads MDHEN; CDR2 reads SYDVKM. This chain's CDR3 is CASTRGDTFNQPQHF. The CDR3 DNA is TGTGCCAGCACTAGGGGGGACACCTTTAATCAGCCCCAGCATTTT.

The chain carries TRBV7-7 and TRBJ2-7; a possible D gene is TRBD1 (5 bases). Trimming shortened V by 1 base and J by 7 bases, and 32 bases separated the two germline ends. CDR3 length: 20 residues. Per germline, CDR1 SSHAT and CDR2 FNYEAQ (reference sequence). The CDR3 protein is CASSLEGQARPIQTTEEQYF. DNA for the CDR3: TGTGCCAGCAGCTTAGAGGGGCAGGCTAGGCCAATCCAAACTACGGAAGAGCAGTACTTC.

This chain links TRBV5-5 with TRBJ1-3; TRBD1 aligns across 9 bases. The CDR3 sequence is 15 residues long. With 1 base clipped from V and 4 bases from J, the junction kept 3 bases outside the gene matches. Germline CDR1 SGHKS, CDR2 YYEKEE (reference sequence). This CDR3 is CASSLSGTGGNTIYF. Written as DNA, the CDR3 is TGTGCCAGCAGCTTGTCCGGGACAGGGGGAAACACCATATATTTT.

The chain has TRBV7-2 and TRBJ1-2, with D maybe TRBD1 (6 bases). CDR1 is SGHTA and CDR2 is FQGNSA in the germline V gene. The CDR3 runs to 13 residues. V lost 2 bases and J 8 bases, leaving 12 bases between the germline ends. DNA for the CDR3: TGTGCCAGCAGCTTATCAGGGGAATGGGGCTACACCTTC. This translates into CASSLSGEWGYTF.